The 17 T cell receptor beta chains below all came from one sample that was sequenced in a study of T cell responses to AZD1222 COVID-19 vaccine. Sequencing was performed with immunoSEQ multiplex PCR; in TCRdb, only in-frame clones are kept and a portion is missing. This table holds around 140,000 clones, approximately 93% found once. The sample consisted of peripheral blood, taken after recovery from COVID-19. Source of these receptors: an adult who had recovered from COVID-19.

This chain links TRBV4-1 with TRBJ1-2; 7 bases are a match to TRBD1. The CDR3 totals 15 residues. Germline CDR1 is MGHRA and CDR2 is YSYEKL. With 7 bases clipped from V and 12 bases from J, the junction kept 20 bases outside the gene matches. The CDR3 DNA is TGCGCCAGCACCACCCACACCCGAGGACAGGACTTTCACACCTTC. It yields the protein CASTTHTRGQDFHTF.

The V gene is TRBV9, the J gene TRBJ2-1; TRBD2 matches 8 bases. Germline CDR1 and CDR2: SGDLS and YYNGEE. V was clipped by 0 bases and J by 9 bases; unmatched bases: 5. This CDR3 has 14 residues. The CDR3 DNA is TGTGCCAGCAGCGTAGCGGGGACTAGAACTGAGCAGTTCTTC. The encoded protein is CASSVAGTRTEQFF. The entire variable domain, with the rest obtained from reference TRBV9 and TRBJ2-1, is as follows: DSGVTQTPKHLITATGQRVTLRCSPRSGDLSVYWYQQSLDQGLQFLIQYYNGEERAKGNILERFSAQQFPDLHSELNLSSLELGDSALYFCASSVAGTRTEQFFGPGTRLTVL.

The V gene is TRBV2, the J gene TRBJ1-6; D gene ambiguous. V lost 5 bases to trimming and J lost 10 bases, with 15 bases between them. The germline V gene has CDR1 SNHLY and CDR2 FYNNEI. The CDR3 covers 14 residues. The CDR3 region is CASSYQQAKSPLHF. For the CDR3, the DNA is TGTGCCAGCAGTTATCAGCAGGCGAAATCACCCCTCCACTTT.

The CDR3 DNA sequence: TGTGCCAGCAGCTCCGCAGGGAACACTGAAGCTTTCTTT. Its translation: CASSSAGNTEAFF. The V and J genes are TRBV7-9 and TRBJ1-1; D uncertain. V lost 4 bases, J lost 1 base, and 7 bases lay in between. Germline values: CDR1 SEHNR, CDR2 FQNEAQ (reference sequence). The CDR3 extends over 13 amino acids.

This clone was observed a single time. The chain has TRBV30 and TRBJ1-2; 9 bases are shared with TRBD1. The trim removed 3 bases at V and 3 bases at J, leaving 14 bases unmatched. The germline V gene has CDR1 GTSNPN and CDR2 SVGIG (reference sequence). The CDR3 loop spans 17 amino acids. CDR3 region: CAWSRGTGTHFDYGYTF. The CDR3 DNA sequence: TGTGCCTGGAGCCGGGGGACAGGGACTCACTTTGACTATGGCTACACCTTC.

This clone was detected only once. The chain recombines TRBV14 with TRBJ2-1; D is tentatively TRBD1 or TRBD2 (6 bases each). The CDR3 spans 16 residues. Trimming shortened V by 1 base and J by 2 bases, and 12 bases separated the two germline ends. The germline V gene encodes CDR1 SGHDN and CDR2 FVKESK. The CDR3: CASSQGGGFPYNEQFF. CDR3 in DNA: TGTGCCAGCAGCCAAGGAGGGGGGTTTCCCTACAATGAGCAGTTCTTC.

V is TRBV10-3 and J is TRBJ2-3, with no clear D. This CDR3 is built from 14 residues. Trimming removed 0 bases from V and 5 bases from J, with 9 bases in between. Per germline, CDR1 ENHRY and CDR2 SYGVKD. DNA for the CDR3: TGTGCCATCAGTGAGTCCTTAGCTGGAGATACGCAGTATTTT. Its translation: CAISESLAGDTQYF.

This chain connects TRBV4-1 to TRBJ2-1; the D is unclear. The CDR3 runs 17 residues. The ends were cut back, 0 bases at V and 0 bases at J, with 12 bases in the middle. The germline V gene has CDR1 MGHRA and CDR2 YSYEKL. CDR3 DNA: TGCGCCAGCAGCCAAGAGAGCGAGCTGGACTCCTACAATGAGCAGTTCTTC. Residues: CASSQESELDSYNEQFF.

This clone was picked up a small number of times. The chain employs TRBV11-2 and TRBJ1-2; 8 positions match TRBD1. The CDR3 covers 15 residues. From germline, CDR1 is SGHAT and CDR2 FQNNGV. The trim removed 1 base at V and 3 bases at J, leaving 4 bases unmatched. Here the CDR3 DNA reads TGTGCCAGCAGCTTAGGTGGACAGGGCTACTATGGCTACACCTTC. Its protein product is CASSLGGQGYYGYTF.

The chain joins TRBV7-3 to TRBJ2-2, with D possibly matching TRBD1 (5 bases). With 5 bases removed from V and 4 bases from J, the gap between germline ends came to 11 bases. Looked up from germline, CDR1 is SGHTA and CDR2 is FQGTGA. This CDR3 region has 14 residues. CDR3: CASSADRATGELFF. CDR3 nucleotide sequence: TGTGCCAGCAGCGCCGACAGAGCCACCGGGGAGCTGTTTTTT.

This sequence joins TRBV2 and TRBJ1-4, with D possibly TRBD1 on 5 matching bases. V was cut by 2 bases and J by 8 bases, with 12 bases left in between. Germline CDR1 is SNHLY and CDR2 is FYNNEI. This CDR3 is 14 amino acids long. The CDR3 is CASSEMGPQEKLFF. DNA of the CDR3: TGTGCCAGCAGTGAAATGGGGCCACAGGAAAAACTGTTTTTT.

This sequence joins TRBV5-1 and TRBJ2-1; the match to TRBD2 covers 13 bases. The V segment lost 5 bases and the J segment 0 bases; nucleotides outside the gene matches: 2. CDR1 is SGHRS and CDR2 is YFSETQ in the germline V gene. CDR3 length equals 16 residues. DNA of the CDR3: TGCGCCAGCAGTTGGACTAGCGGGAGCTCCTACAATGAGCAGTTCTTC. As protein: CASSWTSGSSYNEQFF.

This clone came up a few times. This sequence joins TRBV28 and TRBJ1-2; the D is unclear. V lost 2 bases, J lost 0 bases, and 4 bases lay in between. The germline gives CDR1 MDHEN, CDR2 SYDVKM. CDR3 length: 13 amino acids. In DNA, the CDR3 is TGTGCCAGCAGTTTACGAGCTAACTATGGCTACACCTTC. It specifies CASSLRANYGYTF.

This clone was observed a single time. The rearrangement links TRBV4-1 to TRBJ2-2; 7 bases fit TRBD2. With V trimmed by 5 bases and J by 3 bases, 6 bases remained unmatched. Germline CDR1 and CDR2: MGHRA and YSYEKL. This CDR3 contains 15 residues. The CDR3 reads CASSFRSGYTGELFF. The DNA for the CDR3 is TGCGCCAGCAGCTTCCGTAGCGGGTACACCGGGGAGCTGTTTTTT.

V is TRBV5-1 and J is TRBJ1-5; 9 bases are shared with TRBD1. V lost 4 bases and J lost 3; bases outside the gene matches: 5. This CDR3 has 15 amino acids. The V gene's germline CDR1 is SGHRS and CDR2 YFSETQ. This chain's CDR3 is CASSPTGGFNQPQHF. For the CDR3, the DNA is TGCGCCAGCAGCCCGACAGGGGGTTTCAATCAGCCCCAGCATTTT.

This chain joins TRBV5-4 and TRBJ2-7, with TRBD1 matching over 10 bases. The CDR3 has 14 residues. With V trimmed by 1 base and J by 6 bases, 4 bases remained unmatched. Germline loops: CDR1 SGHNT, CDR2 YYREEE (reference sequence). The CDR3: CASSLFGTGAEQYF. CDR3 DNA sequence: TGTGCCAGCAGCTTGTTCGGGACAGGGGCCGAGCAGTACTTC.

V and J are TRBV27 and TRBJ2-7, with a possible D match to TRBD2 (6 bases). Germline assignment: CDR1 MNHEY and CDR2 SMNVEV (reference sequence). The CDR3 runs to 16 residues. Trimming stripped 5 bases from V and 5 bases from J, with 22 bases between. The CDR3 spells CASSARRDRIGDEQYF. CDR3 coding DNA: TGTGCCAGCAGTGCACGGCGGGACCGGATAGGCGACGAGCAGTACTTC.